This TCR beta chain was identified during a study of T cells in Graves' hyperthyroidism and ophthalmopathy. The study's findings and limits: The model identified upcoming ophthalmopathy a median 6.5 months ahead of onset. Ophthalmopathy and stable hyperthyroidism were separated by a 13 V-J model.

The table lists this clonotype with many counts. Its matching antigen is unknown. The length of the CDR3 is 14 residues. The V and J ends lost 10 bases and 6 bases, in that order; junction bases with no gene match: 8. Hyperthyroidism was newly diagnosed in patients aged 18 to 65 (duration under 2 months). Fresh peripheral blood, 9.5 to 10 ml of it, supplied the PBMCs. TCR beta CDR3 regions were amplified from RNA transcripts. Initially, a first-round RT-PCR of the TCR CDR3 employed the HTBI primer set. TCRdb re-called the multiplex PCR reads with MiXCR, one entry per CDR3 protein. The table has about 420,000 distinct CDR3 sequences, 15% to 18% seen once; the top ten hold over 7.5%.

J is TRBJ1-4 and V is TRBV12-3 or TRBV12-4; 10 bases are shared with TRBD1. Material for sequencing was blood. The receptor was derived from a woman aged 18 to 35 with Graves' hyperthyroidism. The CDR3 spells CATRDRGTDEKLFF. DNA of the CDR3: TGTGCCACTCGGGACAGGGGTACGGATGAAAAACTGTTTTTT.